A selection of T cell receptor beta chains follows, all from one sample in a study of blood T cell repertoires in COVID-19. The method was immunoSEQ multiplex PCR; TCRdb's version includes in-frame clones alone and lacks a portion of them. Here the sample spans approximately 170,000 clones, 84% being singletons. The source material was PBMCs or T cells enriched from blood (not recorded which). These receptors were obtained from a man aged 45 to 65 who had recovered from COVID-19. The CDR3 runs from the conserved cysteine through the conserved F or W. Each record gives: J gene, CDR3 length, V gene, clone size, CDR3 protein. Where a row states a size, it is once, few, many or the class of an expanded clone; other rows omit it.

TRBJ1-5 15 TRBV2 . CASSDRQGGNQPQHF
TRBJ2-2 13 TRBV10-3 . CASGGRVSGELFF
TRBJ2-3 14 TRBV7-9 . CASTPQGAGDTQYF
TRBJ1-2 16 TRBV15 once CATSRYRGIANYGYTF
TRBJ1-2 15 TRBV27 . CASSPRQGAFPGYTF
TRBJ2-7 13 TRBV25-1 . CASSEDSSYEQYF
TRBJ1-6 15 TRBV28 . CASSLLDGNNSPLHF
TRBJ1-2 10 TRBV28 . CASSLGTAVF
TRBJ2-4 15 TRBV28 . CASSGSAGQSNIQYF
TRBJ1-2 15 TRBV11-2 . CASSLARGGTYGYTF
TRBJ1-2 13 TRBV7-3 . CASSPSPNYGYTF
TRBJ2-1 16 TRBV4-3 . CASSPYAMAGGPEQFF